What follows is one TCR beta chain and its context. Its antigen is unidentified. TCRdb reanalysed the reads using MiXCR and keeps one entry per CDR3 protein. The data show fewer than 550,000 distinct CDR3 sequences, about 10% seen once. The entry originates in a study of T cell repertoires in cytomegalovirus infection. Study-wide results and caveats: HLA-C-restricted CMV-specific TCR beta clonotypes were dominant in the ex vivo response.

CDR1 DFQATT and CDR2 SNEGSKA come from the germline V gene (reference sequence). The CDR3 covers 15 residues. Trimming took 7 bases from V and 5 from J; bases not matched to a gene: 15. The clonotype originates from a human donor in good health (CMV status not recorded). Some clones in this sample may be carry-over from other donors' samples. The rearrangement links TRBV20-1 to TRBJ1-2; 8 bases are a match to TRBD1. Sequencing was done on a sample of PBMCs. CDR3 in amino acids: CSGSDRGGVSYGYTF. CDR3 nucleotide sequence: TGCAGTGGCTCCGACAGGGGAGGTGTTAGTTATGGCTACACCTTC.